The next 18 T cell receptor beta chains were all read from a single sample in a study of cytomegalovirus exposure and HLA in healthy donors (dated by TCRdb to 2016 to 2017). Library creation used the immunoSEQ multiplex PCR assay. Held by TCRdb, this immuneACCESS table contains in-frame sequences only and omits some clones. Under half of the omission traces to an unresolved V gene where checked; the cause of the rest is unknown. The sample records more than 85,000 clones, less than 95% of which are singletons. 0.8% to 0.9% of the sample comes from the top ten. The sample taken for sequencing was PBMCs. These receptors all stem from a young woman in good health and CMV-seronegative.

V and J are TRBV6-5 and TRBJ2-7, with 7 nucleotides matching TRBD1. The germline V gene has CDR1 MNHEY and CDR2 SVGAGI. CDR3 size: 16 residues. The V gene end was trimmed by 2 bases and the J gene end by 1 base; junction bases not matched to a gene: 8. CDR3 sequence reads: CASSYGRGGRSYEQYF. In DNA form, the CDR3 reads TGTGCCAGCAGTTACGGAAGAGGGGGCCGATCCTACGAGCAGTACTTC.

This rearrangement joins TRBV6-6 to TRBJ1-2, with TRBD1 matching over 8 bases. This CDR3 spans 15 amino acids. Per germline, CDR1 MNHNY and CDR2 SVGAGI (reference sequence). V trimming: 6 bases; J trimming: 4 bases; junction bases outside the gene matches: 10. The chain's CDR3 is CASRGIRGRSYGYTF. The CDR3 coding sequence is TGTGCCAGCAGAGGTATCAGGGGGCGTTCCTATGGCTACACCTTC.

This clone has a single count. V gene TRBV18 combines with J gene TRBJ2-7, with unresolved D. The CDR3 spans 13 residues. The germline V and J ends were trimmed by 0 bases and 2 bases, with 5 bases remaining between them. Germline V CDR1 and CDR2: KGHSH, LQKENI. The CDR3 DNA reads as TGTGCCAGCTCACCACCGAGGACCTACGAGCAGTACTTC. Translation: CASSPPRTYEQYF.

This sequence joins TRBV7-8 and TRBJ1-2, with a tentative D call TRBD1 (6 bases). CDR1 and CDR2 (germline): SGHVS, FQNEAQ. The CDR3 is 14 amino acids. The germline V and J ends were trimmed by 4 bases and 7 bases, with 16 bases remaining between them. CDR3 region: CASSSREGEGGYTF. CDR3 bases: TGTGCCAGCAGCTCTCGAGAGGGGGAGGGTGGCTACACCTTC.

This chain joins TRBV6-4 and TRBJ2-7, with D tentatively TRBD2 (5 bases). The V gene lost 4 bases and the J gene lost 3 bases, with 10 bases spanning the gap. The germline gives CDR1 MRHNA, CDR2 SNTAGT. The CDR3 sequence is 13 residues long. Here the CDR3 reads CASSADGNYEQYF. CDR3 coding DNA: TGTGCCAGCAGTGCAGACGGGAACTACGAGCAGTACTTC.

The rearrangement links TRBV6-5 to TRBJ1-2, with 7 bases aligning to TRBD1. The CDR3 spans 15 residues. J was trimmed by 5 bases and V by 8 bases; bases with no gene match: 14. Germline values: CDR1 MNHEY, CDR2 SVGAGI. CDR3 sequence reads: CASRRDSLVWYGYTF. The CDR3 DNA reads TGTGCCAGCCGAAGGGACAGCCTGGTATGGTATGGCTACACCTTC.

This clone was found once. The chain is built from TRBV2 and TRBJ1-3, with 9 bases matching TRBD1. Germline CDR1 is SNHLY and CDR2 is FYNNEI. Trimming removed 3 bases from V and 2 bases from J; junction bases left unmatched: 17. CDR3 length: 20 amino acids. CDR3 loop: CASSDPNGLVWTGAGNTIYF. For the CDR3, the DNA is TGTGCCAGCAGTGACCCCAATGGCCTAGTTTGGACAGGGGCTGGAAACACCATATATTTT. The whole variable domain, remainder taken from reference TRBV2 and TRBJ1-3, is EPEVTQTPSHQVTQMGQEVILRCVPISNHLYFYWYRQILGQKVEFLVSFYNNEISEKSEIFDDQFSVERPDGSNFTLKIRSTKLEDSAMYFCASSDPNGLVWTGAGNTIYFGEGSWLTVV.

This rearrangement joins TRBV11-3 to TRBJ2-1; D uncertain. The CDR3 has 14 residues. Trimming pared 4 bases from V and 0 bases from J, leaving 7 bases between. CDR1 is SGHNT, CDR2 YENEEA, per germline. This CDR3 is CASSSESSYNEQFF. The CDR3 nucleotides are TGTGCCAGCAGCTCCGAGAGCTCCTACAATGAGCAGTTCTTC. The full variable domain, its missing parts supplied by reference TRBV11-3 and TRBJ2-1, is EAGVVQSPRYKIIEKKQPVAFWCNPISGHNTLYWYLQNLGQGPELLIRYENEEAVDDSQLPKDRFSAERLKGVDSTLKIQPAELGDSAVYLCASSSESSYNEQFFGPGTRLTVL.

The count of this clone is one. The rearrangement links TRBV7-9 to TRBJ1-2, with D uncertain. Germline values: CDR1 SEHNR, CDR2 FQNEAQ (reference sequence). This CDR3 contains 15 residues. V lost 2 bases, J lost 0 bases, and 10 bases lay in between. CDR3 sequence: CASSLSAAANYGYTF. Written as DNA, the CDR3 is TGTGCCAGCAGCTTATCAGCGGCCGCTAACTATGGCTACACCTTC.

This clone has only one observation. The chain has TRBV30 and TRBJ1-5; D might be TRBD1 (5 bases). The CDR3 has 13 residues. CDR1 and CDR2 from the germline V gene are GTSNPN and SVGIG (reference sequence). V lost 0 bases to trimming and J lost 4 bases, with 7 bases between them. CDR3 in amino acids: CAWSVRGNQPQHF. In DNA form, the CDR3 reads TGTGCCTGGAGTGTAAGGGGTAATCAGCCCCAGCATTTT.

The rearrangement links TRBV6-4 to TRBJ1-1; 12 bases are a match to TRBD1. Germline CDR1 is MRHNA and CDR2 is SNTAGT. This CDR3 is 15 amino acids long. With 6 bases clipped from V and 1 base from J, the junction kept 3 bases outside the gene matches. The CDR3: CASRGQGAGNTEAFF. The DNA for the CDR3 is TGTGCCAGCAGGGGACAGGGGGCAGGGAACACTGAAGCTTTCTTT.

The J gene is TRBJ2-7, the V gene TRBV13; 8 bases agree with TRBD2. In germline, CDR1 is PRHDT, CDR2 FYEKMQ (reference sequence). V was clipped by 4 bases and J by 4 bases; unmatched bases: 3. This CDR3 region has 13 residues. The CDR3 reads CASSSRLAYEQYF. The CDR3 coding sequence is TGTGCCAGCAGCTCCAGACTAGCGTACGAGCAGTACTTC.

This chain joins TRBV14 and TRBJ2-1; 11 bases match TRBD2. Germline loops: CDR1 SGHDN, CDR2 FVKESK. The CDR3 extends over 16 amino acids. J was trimmed by 4 bases and V by 3 bases; bases with no gene match: 5. The CDR3 DNA follows: TGTGCCAGCAGCCAGGCCGGGACTAGCGGATACAATGAGCAGTTCTTC. This codes for CASSQAGTSGYNEQFF.

This chain joins TRBV12-5 and TRBJ2-2; D perhaps matches TRBD1 (6 bases). The germline V gene has CDR1 LGHNT and CDR2 FRNRAP. The V and J ends lost 3 bases and 5 bases respectively, with 16 bases between them. This CDR3 comprises 16 residues. This CDR3 reads CASGFRDIPVTGELFF. The CDR3 nucleotides are TGTGCTAGTGGTTTTAGGGACATCCCTGTTACCGGGGAGCTGTTTTTT. The full variable domain, rest sourced from reference TRBV12-5 and TRBJ2-2, is DARVTQTPRHKVTEMGQEVTMRCQPILGHNTVFWYRQTMMQGLELLAYFRNRAPLDDSGMPKDRFSAEMPDATLATLKIQPSEPRDSAVYFCASGFRDIPVTGELFFGEGSRLTVL.

The chain is built from TRBV7-2 and TRBJ1-4; D is unclear. V gave up 2 bases and J gave up 7 bases, with 17 bases separating them. The CDR3 is 16 amino acids. From germline, CDR1 is SGHTA and CDR2 FQGNSA. The CDR3 nucleotides read TGTGCCAGCAGCTTATCAAGGTTTGGGGAGGGTGAAAAACTGTTTTTT. Amino acids: CASSLSRFGEGEKLFF.

The J gene is TRBJ2-3, the V gene TRBV29-1; the match to TRBD2 covers 13 bases. CDR1 and CDR2 from the germline V gene are SQVTM and ANQGSEA. Unmatched junction bases numbered 6, after V lost 0 bases and J lost 3 bases. The CDR3 is 17 residues long. Here the CDR3 reads CSVEEWTSGSATDTQYF. The CDR3 nucleotides are TGCAGCGTTGAAGAATGGACTAGCGGGAGCGCGACAGATACGCAGTATTTT.

This chain joins TRBV11-2 and TRBJ2-1, with D maybe TRBD2 (6 bases). V was shortened by 4 bases and J by 0 bases, with 10 bases between the two germline ends. Germline V lookup: CDR1 SGHAT, CDR2 FQNNGV. This CDR3 has 15 residues. CDR3 in DNA: TGTGCCAGCAGCTATAGCGGAAGCTCCTACAATGAGCAGTTCTTC. This translates into CASSYSGSSYNEQFF.

The V call is TRBV7-3, the J call TRBJ2-3; unclear D gene. Trimming pared 4 bases from V and 0 bases from J, leaving 8 bases between. The CDR3 runs 14 residues. CDR1 is SGHTA, CDR2 FQGTGA, per germline. CDR3 nucleotide sequence: TGTGCCAGCAGCTCCTCCTCTAGCACAGATACGCAGTATTTT. Protein: CASSSSSSTDTQYF.